Below, 4 T cell receptor beta chains from the same sample are listed, as sequenced in a study of regulatory T cells in long-lasting Graves disease. To make TCR beta libraries, researchers used iRepertoire HTBI primers and Arm-PCR of CDR3 regions. A single record per CDR3 protein comes from TCRdb applying MiXCR to the multiplex PCR reads. The sample carries 300,000 to 400,000 distinct CDR3 sequences, about 20% recorded once. Time point given: newly diagnosed GD, antithyroid drugs for less than 3 months. Following extraction of RNA from PBMCs, that RNA was used to make the TCR library. Here the sequenced sample was peripheral blood mononuclear cells (PBMCs), taken at new diagnosis, from a patient treated with antithyroid drugs. Receptors were obtained from a female donor with Graves disease.

This clonotype was counted a few times. This chain connects TRBV28 to TRBJ1-5; 7 bases are a match to TRBD1. J lost 4 bases, V lost 3 bases, and 12 bases had no gene match. Per the germline V gene, CDR1 is MDHEN and CDR2 is SYDVKM. CDR3 length: 17 amino acids. The CDR3 DNA is TGTGCCAGCAGTTTCCCCCATTTCTTACAGGGGAATCAGCCCCAGCATTTT. Encoded protein: CASSFPHFLQGNQPQHF.

This chain links TRBV7-2 with TRBJ2-1; D perhaps matches TRBD2 (5 bases). CDR1 and CDR2 (germline): SGHTA, FQGNSA. The germline V and J ends were trimmed by 2 bases and 5 bases, with 13 bases remaining between them. This CDR3 comprises 15 residues. The DNA for the CDR3 is TGTGCCAGCAGCTTAAGCGGACGACGAAACAATGAGCAGTTCTTC. Amino acids: CASSLSGRRNNEQFF. Based on the CDR3 plus reference TRBV7-2 and TRBJ2-1, the full variable domain is GAGVSQSPSNKVTEKGKDVELRCDPISGHTALYWYRQSLGQGLEFLIYFQGNSAPDKSGLPSDRFSAERTGGSVSTLTIQRTQQEDSAVYLCASSLSGRRNNEQFFGPGTRLTVL.

This sequence joins TRBV6-1 and TRBJ1-4; maybe TRBD1 (6 bases). Trimming cost V 6 bases and J 7 bases, with 15 bases left between them. The CDR3 is made up of 14 amino acids. CDR1 is MNHNS and CDR2 is SASEGT in the germline V gene. The chain's CDR3 is CASRRGGDSEKLFF. The CDR3 coding sequence is TGTGCCAGCAGAAGGGGGGGGGATAGTGAAAAACTGTTTTTT.

The sample holds many counts of this clonotype. The CDR3 region has the DNA TGTGCCAGCAGCCCCCCCGGGGGCCTTAATGAAAAACTGTTTTTT. Translated, it gives CASSPPGGLNEKLFF. This sequence joins TRBV7-2 and TRBJ1-4; maybe TRBD1 (6 bases). The CDR3 extends over 15 amino acids. The V gene lost 5 bases and the J gene lost 4 bases, with 14 bases spanning the gap. Germline V gene sequence: CDR1 SGHTA, CDR2 FQGNSA.